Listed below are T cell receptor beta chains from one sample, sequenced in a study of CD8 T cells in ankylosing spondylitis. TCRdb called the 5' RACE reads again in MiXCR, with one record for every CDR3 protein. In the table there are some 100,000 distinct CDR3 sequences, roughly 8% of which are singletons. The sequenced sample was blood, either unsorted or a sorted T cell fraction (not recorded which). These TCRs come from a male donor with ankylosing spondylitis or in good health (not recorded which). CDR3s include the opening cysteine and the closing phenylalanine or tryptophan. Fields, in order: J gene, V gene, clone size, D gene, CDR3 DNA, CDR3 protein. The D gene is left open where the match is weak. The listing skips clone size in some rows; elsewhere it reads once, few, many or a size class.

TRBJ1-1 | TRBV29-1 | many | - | TGCAGCGTTGAAAGAAGTTTGGACACTGAAGCTTTCTTT | CSVERSLDTEAFF
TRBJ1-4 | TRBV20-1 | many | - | TGCAGTGCCCGCGGGGGGTGGGAAAAACTGTTTTTT | CSARGGWEKLFF
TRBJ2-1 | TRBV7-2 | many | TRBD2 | TGTGCCAGCAGCTTGGGACTAGGGGGCTACAATGAGCAGTTCTTC | CASSLGLGGYNEQFF
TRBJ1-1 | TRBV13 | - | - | TGTGCCAGCAACACCTTTCCCCTGGGCACTGAAGCTTTCTTT | CASNTFPLGTEAFF
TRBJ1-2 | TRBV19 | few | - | TGTGCCAGCGTTCGGGGGCATGGCTACACCTTC | CASVRGHGYTF
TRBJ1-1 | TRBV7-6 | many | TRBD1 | TGTGCCAGCAGCTTAGAGGGGGTGAGGGGGCGCGAAACTGAAGCTTTCTTT | CASSLEGVRGRETEAFF
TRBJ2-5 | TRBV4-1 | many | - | TGCGCCAGCAGCCAAGTCTCTCCTGGGACCCAGTACTTC | CASSQVSPGTQYF
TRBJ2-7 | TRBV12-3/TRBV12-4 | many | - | TGTGCCAGCCAGCTTTTGGACGAGCAGTACTTC | CASQLLDEQYF
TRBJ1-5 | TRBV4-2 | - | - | TGTGCCAGCAGCCAAGACGGTACACAGAATCAGCCCCAGCATTTT | CASSQDGTQNQPQHF
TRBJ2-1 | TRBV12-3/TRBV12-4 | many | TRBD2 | TGTGCCAGCAGTTTACTAGCGGGATCCTACAATGAGCAGTTCTTC | CASSLLAGSYNEQFF
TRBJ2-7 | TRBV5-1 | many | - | TGCGCCAGCAGTTCAGGGACTTTTACCTACGAGCAGTACTTC | CASSSGTFTYEQYF
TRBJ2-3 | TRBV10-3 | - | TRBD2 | TGTGCCATCAGTGAAGTATGGGCTAGCGGGACAGATACGCAGTATTTT | CAISEVWASGTDTQYF
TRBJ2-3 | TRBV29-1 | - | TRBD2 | TGCAGCGTCGGACTAGTTGGCACAGATACGCAGTATTTT | CSVGLVGTDTQYF
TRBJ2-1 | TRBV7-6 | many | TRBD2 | TGTGCCAGCAGCTTAGACACGACTAGCGGGGCTCACAATGAGCAGTTCTTC | CASSLDTTSGAHNEQFF
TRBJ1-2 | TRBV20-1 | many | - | TGCAGTGCTAGAGTCCCAATGATCAGGGATGGCTACACCTTC | CSARVPMIRDGYTF
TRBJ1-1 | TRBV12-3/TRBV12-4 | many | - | TGTGCCAGCAGGAGGACGGGAAACACTGAAGCTTTCTTT | CASRRTGNTEAFF
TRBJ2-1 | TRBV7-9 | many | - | TGTGCCAGCAGCTTAGGTGCCCAGGTCGAGCAGTTCTTC | CASSLGAQVEQFF
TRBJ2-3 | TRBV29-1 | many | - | TGCAGCATAGATACGCAGTATTTT | CSIDTQYF
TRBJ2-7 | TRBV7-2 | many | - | TGTGCCAGCAGCCGTCGTACCGGATACTACGAGCAGTACTTC | CASSRRTGYYEQYF
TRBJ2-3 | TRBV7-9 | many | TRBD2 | TGTGCCAGCAGCCCTGGGACTAGCGCCGTCACAGATACGCAGTATTTT | CASSPGTSAVTDTQYF